Listed below are T cell receptor beta chains from one sample, sequenced in a study of blood T cell repertoires in COVID-19. The method was immunoSEQ multiplex PCR; TCRdb's version includes in-frame clones alone and lacks a portion of them. Here the sample spans around 140,000 clones, 75% to 80% being singletons. Sequenced material: PBMCs or T cells enriched from blood (not recorded which). These receptors were taken from a woman aged 50 to 60 who had recovered from COVID-19. The CDR3 runs from the conserved cysteine through the conserved F or W. Each record gives: V gene, J gene, D gene, clone size, CDR3 DNA, CDR3 protein. A D gene is named only where the DNA matches it firmly. Some rows mark clone size as missing; the rest say once, few, many or name a class of expanded clone.

TRBV10-3	TRBJ2-3	-	-	TGTGCCATCAGTGAGGCCGGGGGAGGGGGGGTCACAGATACGCAGTATTTT	CAISEAGGGGVTDTQYF
TRBV5-1	TRBJ1-2	-	once	TGCGCCAGCAGCTTACTCGACAGAGAGGACGGCTACACCTTC	CASSLLDREDGYTF
TRBV9	TRBJ2-3	-	-	TGTGCCAGCAGCGTAGGGGTGGGCATTAGCACAGATACGCAGTATTTT	CASSVGVGISTDTQYF
TRBV30	TRBJ1-1	-	-	TGTGCCTGGAGTATCGGGACACCGAACACTGAAGCTTTCTTT	CAWSIGTPNTEAFF
TRBV10-3	TRBJ1-6	-	-	TGTGCCACCCAACAGAGCTCCTATAATTCACCCCTCCACTTT	CATQQSSYNSPLHF
TRBV5-1	TRBJ1-1	TRBD1	-	TGCGCCAGCAGCAGCCGCAGGACAGGGGGCTCGGATGAAGCTTTCTTT	CASSSRRTGGSDEAFF
TRBV7-3	TRBJ2-1	TRBD2	-	TGTGCCAGCAGCTTAACTAGCGGGAGTCGGAATGAGCAGTTCTTC	CASSLTSGSRNEQFF
TRBV10-2	TRBJ1-4	TRBD1	-	TGCGCCGCCAAACCAGGGGGTGGCGAAAAACTGTTTTTT	CAAKPGGGEKLFF
TRBV14	TRBJ1-2	TRBD1	-	TGTGCCAGCAGCCAAGATCAGGGACAGGGTGGGAGGTATGGCTACACCTTC	CASSQDQGQGGRYGYTF
TRBV29-1	TRBJ2-5	-	-	TGCAGCGCCGTTGGGAGAGGACAAGAGACCCAGTACTTC	CSAVGRGQETQYF
TRBV19	TRBJ2-1	-	many	TGTGCCAGTAGTATCGCTGGCGGGGGCCCCGGGGAGCAGTTCTTC	CASSIAGGGPGEQFF
TRBV4-1	TRBJ2-5	-	-	TGCGCCAGCAGCCATGAGATCTACGCGGGGAGGGAGACCCAGTACTTC	CASSHEIYAGRETQYF
TRBV5-8	TRBJ2-7	-	-	TGTGCCAGCAGCCTCGGCGCCAGGGGCTACGAGCAGTACTTC	CASSLGARGYEQYF
TRBV19	TRBJ1-5	-	-	TGTGCCAGTAGTGCTCGCGACTTTATGAAGCCCCAGCATTTT	CASSARDFMKPQHF
TRBV5-1	TRBJ2-1	-	-	TGCGCCAGCAGCTTGGCCGGACAGTCGAGAGATGAGCAGTTCTTC	CASSLAGQSRDEQFF
TRBV18	TRBJ2-5	TRBD2	-	TGTGCCAGCTCACCCCCAGGACTAGCGGGCTTCGAAGAGACCCAGTACTTC	CASSPPGLAGFEETQYF
TRBV30	TRBJ2-3	TRBD2	-	TGTGCCTGGAGTGTACGGGGGAGGGGCACAGATACGCAGTATTTT	CAWSVRGRGTDTQYF
TRBV2	TRBJ1-4	-	few	TGTGCCAGCAGTGTTCAGAATGAAAAACTGTTTTTT	CASSVQNEKLFF
TRBV19	TRBJ1-2	-	-	TGTGCCAGTAGTATTTGGCAGGGGAACTATGGCTACACCTTC	CASSIWQGNYGYTF
TRBV28	TRBJ2-3	-	-	TGTGCCAGCAGTTTATGGAGTACTAATACGCAGTATTTT	CASSLWSTNTQYF
TRBV2	TRBJ1-6	-	-	TGTGCCAGCAGCGAGCTACCGGGACAACAGTCACCCCTCCACTTT	CASSELPGQQSPLHF
TRBV7-9	TRBJ1-1	TRBD1	-	TGTGCCAGCAGCTTAGGGACAGGGCCTCAGAACACTGAAGCTTTCTTT	CASSLGTGPQNTEAFF
TRBV19	TRBJ2-7	TRBD1	-	TGTGCCAGTAGTCCCACACAGGGGCGGCGATACGAGCAGTACTTC	CASSPTQGRRYEQYF
TRBV6-5	TRBJ1-6	-	-	TGTGCCAGCAGTCCCTCGGCAGGGCGGAATTCACCCCTCCACTTT	CASSPSAGRNSPLHF
TRBV7-9	TRBJ1-1	-	-	TGTGCCAGCAGCCTCAGTGTGAACACTGAAGCTTTCTTT	CASSLSVNTEAFF
TRBV28	TRBJ1-2	-	-	TGTGCCAGCAGTTGGACGGGAAATGTAGGCTACACCTTC	CASSWTGNVGYTF
TRBV7-3	TRBJ2-1	TRBD2	-	TGTGCCAGCAGCTTAACGTCGGGTAGCGGGCACAATGAGCAGTTCTTC	CASSLTSGSGHNEQFF
TRBV9	TRBJ1-5	TRBD1	medium-sized	TGTGCCAGCAGCGTAGAAGGGACAGGGATACAGCCCCAGCATTTT	CASSVEGTGIQPQHF
TRBV7-9	TRBJ2-7	TRBD1	-	TGTGCCAGCAGTGACAGGGGGCGTGGGACCTACGAGCAGTACTTC	CASSDRGRGTYEQYF
TRBV5-1	TRBJ1-4	TRBD1	-	TGCGCCAGCAGCGAGGACATGGGACAGGGACATGAAAAACTGTTTTTT	CASSEDMGQGHEKLFF